Shown below are 9 T cell receptor beta chains from a single sample sequenced in a study of T cells in tuberculosis. Generated by immunoSEQ multiplex PCR, the TCRdb table keeps only in-frame clones and is missing some. The sample lists 50,000 to 65,000 clones; 70% to 90% were seen once. Sorting used thawed, overnight-rested PBMC stained with anti-CD3, a viability dye and GMM-loaded CD1B tetramer. The CD1B tetramers carried C32 glucose monomycolate purified from Rhodococcus equi. The sequenced sample was CD1b-GMM tetramer-negative cells sorted from PBMCs. All receptors come from an adult woman with latent tuberculosis.

The V call is TRBV27, the J call TRBJ1-2; the match to TRBD1 covers 7 bases. This CDR3 comprises 14 residues. V lost 9 bases to trimming and J lost 2 bases; unmatched junction nucleotides: 9. Germline CDR1 MNHEY, CDR2 SMNVEV (reference sequence). The CDR3 reads CASARQGVNYGYTF. CDR3 bases: TGTGCCAGTGCCCGACAGGGTGTAAACTATGGCTACACCTTC.

This chain joins TRBV6-1 and TRBJ1-2, with TRBD1 matching 7 bases. Germline values: CDR1 MNHNS, CDR2 SASEGT. The ends lost 0 bases at V and 7 bases at J; junction bases unmatched: 14. The CDR3 extends over 17 amino acids. CDR3 loop: CASSEALEQGWTLGYTF. The CDR3 nucleotides read TGTGCCAGCAGTGAAGCACTAGAACAGGGGTGGACCCTTGGCTACACCTTC.

To note about this clone: Relative to the germline gene, one junction end is altered; a read error may explain this. The chain carries TRBV20-1 and TRBJ2-7; D unclear. CDR1 and CDR2 from the germline V gene are DFQATT and SNEGSKA (reference sequence). This CDR3 has 11 residues. The CDR3 DNA is TGCAGTGCTGGAGAGAGCTACGAGCAGTACTTC. Translation gives CSAGESYEQYF.

This clone was detected once. The V and J genes are TRBV28 and TRBJ2-7; perhaps TRBD2 as D (5 bases). V lost 7 bases and J lost 2, with 18 bases in between. Germline lookup yields CDR1 MDHEN and CDR2 SYDVKM. This CDR3 contains 15 residues. This chain's CDR3 is CASKEGWESTYEQYF. The CDR3 DNA follows: TGTGCCAGCAAAGAAGGTTGGGAGTCTACCTACGAGCAGTACTTC.

The V and J genes are TRBV27 and TRBJ2-7; 8 bases are a match to TRBD1. The J segment lost 6 bases and the V segment lost 6 bases, leaving 10 bases of the junction unmatched. The CDR3 loop spans 14 amino acids. CDR1 is MNHEY and CDR2 is SMNVEV in the germline V gene (reference sequence). In nucleotides, the CDR3 is TGTGCCAGCAGAGCAACAGGGGGATCGGCCGAGCAGTACTTC. The encoded protein is CASRATGGSAEQYF.

The chain combines TRBV4-1 with TRBJ2-1; D ambiguous. Germline CDR1 is MGHRA and CDR2 is YSYEKL. Trimming removed 0 bases from V and 5 bases from J, with 11 bases in between. The CDR3 has 15 residues. The CDR3 nucleotides are TGCGCCAGCAGCCAAGATGCCACTTCGCACAATGAGCAGTTCTTC. Translating gives CASSQDATSHNEQFF.

As concerns this clone: Sequence at one end of the junction differs from germline and may be a read error. The V and J genes are TRBV6-5 and TRBJ1-5; unclear D gene. This CDR3 contains 15 residues. Looked up from germline, CDR1 is MNHEY and CDR2 is SVGAGI. The CDR3 region is CATSQSPEGNQPQHF. CDR3 DNA: TGTGCCACCAGTCAGTCCCCCGAGGGCAATCAGCCCCAGCATTTT.

The chain joins TRBV5-4 to TRBJ1-2; 8 nucleotides match TRBD1. V shed 4 bases and J 5 bases; nucleotides not matched to a gene: 7. The V gene's germline CDR1 is SGHNT and CDR2 YYREEE (reference sequence). This CDR3 comprises 14 residues. CDR3 coding DNA: TGTGCCAGCAGCGGTCCGGGACAGGAGTATGGCTACACCTTC. Translated, it gives CASSGPGQEYGYTF.

V gene TRBV9 combines with J gene TRBJ2-7; 8 bases line up with TRBD1. V shed 3 bases and J 4 bases; nucleotides not matched to a gene: 9. Germline V lookup: CDR1 SGDLS, CDR2 YYNGEE. CDR3 length equals 15 residues. CDR3 amino acids: CASSATGGRGYEQYF. The CDR3 DNA sequence: TGTGCCAGCAGCGCAACAGGGGGGAGAGGGTACGAGCAGTACTTC. The whole variable domain, remainder taken from reference TRBV9 and TRBJ2-7, is DSGVTQTPKHLITATGQRVTLRCSPRSGDLSVYWYQQSLDQGLQFLIQYYNGEERAKGNILERFSAQQFPDLHSELNLSSLELGDSALYFCASSATGGRGYEQYFGPGTRLTVT.